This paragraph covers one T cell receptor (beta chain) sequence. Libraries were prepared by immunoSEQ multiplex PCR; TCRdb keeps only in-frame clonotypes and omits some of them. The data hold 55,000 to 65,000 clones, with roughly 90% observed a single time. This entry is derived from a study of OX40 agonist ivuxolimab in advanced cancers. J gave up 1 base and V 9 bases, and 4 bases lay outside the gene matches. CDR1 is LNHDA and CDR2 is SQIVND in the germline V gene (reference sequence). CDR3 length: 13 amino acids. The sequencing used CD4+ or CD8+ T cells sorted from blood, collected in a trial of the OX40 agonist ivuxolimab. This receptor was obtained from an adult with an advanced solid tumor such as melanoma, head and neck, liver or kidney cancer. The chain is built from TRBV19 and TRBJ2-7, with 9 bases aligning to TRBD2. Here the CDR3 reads CASSGGLSYEQYF. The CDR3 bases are TGTGCCAGCAGCGGGGGGCTATCCTACGAGCAGTACTTC.